This TCR beta chain emerged from a study of T cells in Graves' hyperthyroidism and ophthalmopathy. Graves' hyperthyroidism was deemed stable given no ophthalmopathy progression within 18 months. Patients were aged 18 to 65, had disease duration under 2 months, and had newly diagnosed hyperthyroidism. Not enrolled were patients with uncontrolled infection, other autoimmune disease, pregnancy or lactation. The study, taken as a whole, reports: By a 13 V-J model, ophthalmopathy was set apart from stable hyperthyroidism.

RNA transcripts were the template for amplifying TCR beta CDR3 regions. The TCR CDR3 first-round RT-PCR relied on the HTBI primer set. One entry per CDR3 protein, called by TCRdb with MiXCR from the multiplex PCR reads. The sample has some 50,000 distinct CDR3 sequences, about 54% seen once. CDR1 is SNHLY and CDR2 is FYNNEI in the germline V gene. The CDR3 runs 14 residues. V shed 6 bases and J 5 bases; nucleotides not matched to a gene: 7. Worth noting for this clonotype: Its target is unknown.

The chain recombines TRBV2 with TRBJ1-5, with 7 bases aligning to TRBD1. This TCR was recovered from a man aged 18 to 29 with Graves' hyperthyroidism. The source material was peripheral blood or thyroid tissue (not recorded which). Written as DNA, the CDR3 is TGTGCCAGCAGCTCAGCCGACAGGGATCAGCCCCAGCATTTT. Translated: CASSSADRDQPQHF.